The entry below gives a single T cell receptor beta chain sequence along with its context. Antigen specificity is unknown. The Oncomine TCR Beta short-read assay sequenced DNA from cultured CD4+ T cells. TCRdb re-derived calls from the PCR reads in MiXCR, one entry per CDR3 protein. The table lists about 6,300 distinct CDR3 sequences, about 70% of them singletons. Documented treatment: roughly 10-day PBMC culture with coronavirus spike peptide pools or control peptides (ViraFEST assay). Peptide pool stimulation in ViraFEST expanded antigen-specific T cells, whose TCRs were then sequenced. Half the medium was exchanged for fresh IL-2 medium on days 3 and 7. This specimen comes from a study of vaccination and CD4 T cells after COVID-19. Study summary: Six males and four females, two of them Hispanic, were enrolled as convalescents. Every participant had a vaccine, which was either BNT162b2 or mRNA-1273, given in two doses.

V was trimmed by 2 bases and J by 2 bases, leaving 9 bases between them. The CDR3 runs 15 residues. CDR1 is SGHTA and CDR2 is FQGTGA in the germline V gene. V and J are TRBV7-3 and TRBJ2-2; D is perhaps TRBD2 (5 bases). This receptor was taken from a human donor who had recovered from COVID-19. The sample was CD4+ T cells from blood, cultured in vitro. Written as DNA, the CDR3 is TGTGCCAGCAGCTTAGGGAGCCTCAACACCGGGGAGCTGTTTTTT. Translated: CASSLGSLNTGELFF.